The rows below give T cell receptor beta chains drawn from one sample of a study of cytomegalovirus exposure and HLA in healthy donors. This table comes from immunoSEQ multiplex PCR, and its TCRdb copy is limited to in-frame clones, with some not included. There are 80,000 or so clones in the sample; 67% occur only once, and 6.9% lies in the top ten. Sequenced input: PBMCs. The receptors were sampled from a woman aged 50 to 65 in good health and CMV-seropositive. Both conserved end residues are part of each CDR3. The D gene is left open where the match is weak. Size tells how often a clone was seen (once, few, many) or the class of an expanded clone, and some rows leave it out.

clone_size d_call j_call v_call cdr3_aa cdr3_nt
NA NA TRBJ1-2 TRBV5-6 CASSLGHSLLSYTF TGTGCCAGCAGCTTGGGACATTCCTTGCTGAGCTACACCTTC
once TRBD2 TRBJ2-2 TRBV5-4 CASSSGLAGDTGELFF TGTGCCAGCAGCTCAGGACTAGCGGGGGACACCGGGGAGCTGTTTTTT
NA NA TRBJ2-1 TRBV5-1 CASSFNSGNEQFF TGCGCCAGCAGCTTCAATTCCGGGAACGAGCAGTTCTTC
NA TRBD1 TRBJ1-1 TRBV5-5 CASGWDSTNTEAFF TGTGCCAGCGGTTGGGACAGCACGAACACTGAAGCTTTCTTT
once NA TRBJ1-1 TRBV18 CASSLGSQQNTEAFF TGTGCCAGCTCCCTCGGGAGCCAGCAGAACACTGAAGCTTTCTTT
NA TRBD1 TRBJ1-5 TRBV5-6 CASSPAGDRPNQPQHF TGTGCCAGCAGCCCGGCCGGGGACAGACCAAATCAGCCCCAGCATTTT
once NA TRBJ2-6 TRBV9 CASSGDRDSGANVLTF TGTGCCAGCAGCGGTGACAGAGACTCTGGGGCCAACGTCCTGACTTTC
NA TRBD2 TRBJ2-7 TRBV6-5 CASKRGILDEQYF TGTGCCAGCAAGCGGGGGATTCTTGACGAGCAGTACTTC
NA NA TRBJ2-3 TRBV5-4 CASSFKAGTTSTDTQYF TGTGCCAGCAGCTTCAAGGCCGGGACAACTAGCACAGATACGCAGTATTTT
NA NA TRBJ1-1 TRBV11-2 CASIRGGNTEAFF TGTGCCAGCATCCGGGGGGGGAACACTGAAGCTTTCTTT
few NA TRBJ1-3 TRBV6-5 CASSYDSGRGGNTIYF TGTGCCAGCAGTTACGACTCTGGCAGGGGAGGAAACACCATATATTTT
once NA TRBJ1-1 TRBV7-9 CASSPGDSPGTEAFF TGTGCCAGCAGCCCGGGGGACTCTCCGGGAACTGAAGCTTTCTTT
NA NA TRBJ1-2 TRBV7-9 CASSLDSWSEGYTF TGTGCCAGCAGCTTGGACAGTTGGTCGGAGGGCTACACCTTC
NA NA TRBJ2-1 TRBV5-1 CASSLDGISYNEQFF TGCGCCAGCAGCTTGGATGGCATCTCCTACAATGAGCAGTTCTTC
NA TRBD1 TRBJ2-5 TRBV11-3 CASSAGTGGTQYF TGTGCCAGCAGCGCAGGGACAGGGGGGACCCAGTACTTC
NA TRBD2 TRBJ2-5 TRBV9 CASSDLRGGGETQYF TGTGCCAGCAGCGATCTGCGGGGGGGCGGAGAGACCCAGTACTTC
NA TRBD1 TRBJ2-2 TRBV2 CASRKGQGSTGELFF TGTGCCAGCAGAAAGGGACAGGGGTCCACCGGGGAGCTGTTTTTT
NA NA TRBJ1-4 TRBV5-8 CASSFGGRTNEKLFF TGTGCCAGCAGCTTTGGAGGAAGAACTAATGAAAAACTGTTTTTT
NA NA TRBJ1-5 TRBV6-6 CASLGAQNQPQHF TGTGCCAGCCTGGGGGCCCAAAATCAGCCCCAGCATTTT
NA TRBD1 TRBJ1-5 TRBV19 CASIRSGQGPQPQHF TGTGCCAGTATACGATCGGGACAGGGGCCTCAGCCCCAGCATTTT
NA TRBD2 TRBJ2-3 TRBV7-4 CASSPYLWGLSTDTQYF TGTGCCAGCAGCCCCTACCTGTGGGGACTAAGCACAGATACGCAGTATTTT
NA NA TRBJ2-2 TRBV29-1 CSAGGGRDTGELFF TGCAGCGCTGGGGGGGGCCGGGACACCGGGGAGCTGTTTTTT
NA NA TRBJ2-5 TRBV5-6 CASSLYTGQETQYF TGTGCCAGCAGCTTGTACACGGGGCAAGAGACCCAGTACTTC
NA NA TRBJ2-1 TRBV7-2 CASSPRGAHNEQFF TGTGCCAGCAGCCCCCGGGGGGCCCACAATGAGCAGTTCTTC
NA NA TRBJ2-2 TRBV28 CASNSPVEGGTGELFF TGTGCCAGCAACTCCCCTGTGGAAGGGGGCACCGGGGAGCTGTTTTTT
few NA TRBJ1-1 TRBV6-1 CASRKGVSDTEAFF TGTGCCAGCAGAAAGGGAGTTTCCGACACTGAAGCTTTCTTT
NA TRBD1 TRBJ2-7 TRBV7-3 CASSFGQGPYEQYF TGTGCCAGCAGCTTCGGACAGGGACCCTACGAGCAGTACTTC
NA NA TRBJ1-2 TRBV18 CASSRGLANYGYTF TGTGCCAGCTCTCGGGGGTTAGCTAACTATGGCTACACCTTC
NA NA TRBJ2-2 TRBV18 CASSPRVNTGELFF TGTGCCAGCTCACCGCGAGTAAACACCGGGGAGCTGTTTTTT
few TRBD1 TRBJ1-1 TRBV7-9 CASSPGTVLREAFF TGTGCCAGCAGCCCCGGGACAGTCCTACGGGAAGCTTTCTTT
NA TRBD2 TRBJ2-7 TRBV27 CASSRGGTSGYEQYF TGTGCCAGCAGCCGGGGGGGGACTAGCGGCTACGAGCAGTACTTC
NA NA TRBJ2-1 TRBV18 CASSASQGNEQFF TGTGCCAGCTCCGCGAGCCAGGGTAATGAGCAGTTCTTC
NA TRBD1 TRBJ1-2 TRBV9 CASSVERTGGRYTF TGTGCCAGCAGCGTAGAACGGACAGGGGGAAGGTACACCTTC
NA NA TRBJ1-1 TRBV6-5 CASGQGEGGVSEAFF TGTGCCAGCGGCCAGGGAGAGGGGGGGGTCTCTGAAGCTTTCTTT
few TRBD1 TRBJ1-2 TRBV28 CASTLNRGRYGYTF TGTGCCAGCACCTTGAACAGGGGGCGGTATGGCTACACCTTC
few TRBD1 TRBJ1-1 TRBV4-1 CASSPTSGGGTEAFF TGCGCCAGCAGCCCAACATCAGGGGGTGGCACTGAAGCTTTCTTT
NA TRBD2 TRBJ2-5 TRBV6-5 CASSPSGGEQETQYF TGTGCCAGCAGCCCTAGCGGGGGAGAACAAGAGACCCAGTACTTC
NA NA TRBJ2-5 TRBV20-1 CSARLSLRDYF TGCAGTGCTAGATTATCCCTCAGGGATTACTTC
NA TRBD1 TRBJ1-6 TRBV10-3 CAISEKDRGNSPLHF TGTGCCATCAGTGAGAAGGACAGGGGCAATTCACCCCTCCACTTT
NA NA TRBJ1-1 TRBV6-5 CASSSRALNTEAFF TGTGCCAGCAGTTCCAGGGCGTTGAACACTGAAGCTTTCTTT
few TRBD1 TRBJ1-1 TRBV6-5 CASSSQGAWAFF TGTGCCAGCAGTTCCCAGGGGGCTTGGGCTTTCTTT
few NA TRBJ2-3 TRBV7-3 CASSLTTADTQYF TGTGCCAGCAGCTTAACTACAGCAGATACGCAGTATTTT
NA TRBD1 TRBJ2-5 TRBV15 CATSRGDRQETQYF TGTGCCACCAGCAGAGGGGACAGGCAAGAGACCCAGTACTTC
NA NA TRBJ2-1 TRBV4-1 CASSKDVRTLNEQFF TGCGCCAGCAGCAAAGACGTCCGGACTCTCAATGAGCAGTTCTTC
few TRBD2 TRBJ2-3 TRBV4-2 CASSPFPSGGSTDTQYF TGTGCCAGCAGCCCCTTTCCGAGCGGGGGGAGCACAGATACGCAGTATTTT
NA NA TRBJ2-7 TRBV7-9 CASRAGIWGPPYEQYF TGTGCCAGCAGAGCCGGAATCTGGGGGCCTCCCTACGAGCAGTACTTC
NA TRBD2 TRBJ2-1 TRBV10-3 CATSGGAVNNEQFF TGTGCCACCAGCGGGGGGGCGGTGAACAATGAGCAGTTCTTC
NA TRBD1 TRBJ2-2 TRBV7-2 CASSQIPDRGPGELFF TGTGCCAGCAGCCAGATCCCCGACAGGGGGCCCGGGGAGCTGTTTTTT